This T cell receptor (beta chain) was sequenced for a study of Tregs in tolerant kidney transplant recipients. Points from the study as a whole: Tregs expanded with activated donor B cells seemed most donor-specific.

TCRdb's copy holds only in-frame clones and misses some; the assay was immunoSEQ multiplex PCR. Of 200,000 to 300,000 clones listed, 80% to 85% are singletons. The V gene's germline CDR1 is MGHRA and CDR2 YSYEKL. This CDR3 has 16 amino acids. Trimming pared 3 bases from V and 0 bases from J, leaving 15 bases between. CD4+CD25+CD127- Tregs, CD4+CD25- non-Tregs, CD4 and CD8 cells were sorted. This clone was observed a single time. Its antigen is undetermined. The receptor's source is a human donor in good health. The chain combines TRBV4-1 with TRBJ2-7; the D gene could be TRBD1 or TRBD2 (5 bases each). Sequencing was performed on CD4+ T cells from blood. CDR3 nucleotides: TGCGCCAGCAGCCAGTCCGGGACGTCGAGCTCCTACGAGCAGTACTTC. This codes for CASSQSGTSSSYEQYF.